This TCR beta chain was identified during a study of blood T cell repertoires in COVID-19 (dated by TCRdb to 2018 to 2020). A note on the overall study: Samples covering the acute and convalescent phases of COVID-19 were provided by collaborators in the United States, Italy and Spain. Deeply sampled blood TCRbeta repertoires from subjects exposed to, actively infected with, or recovered from COVID-19 were included in the dataset. Samples came from the ongoing ImmuneRACE study (first 160 participants) plus 1,254 subjects from 6 global collaborators. HLA class I and class II types, where available, came from metadata supplied by the sample provider rather than from assay-based typing. The prospective study material was composed of cDNA or gDNA derived from T cells, B-cell-depleted T cells, or PBMCs. A freely available public database, intended as a resource for researchers studying the immune response to SARS-CoV-2, is where the repertoires were released. The sample metadata nearly always contained a de-identified subject ID, COVID-19 status, age in years and sex. Study-wide conclusions, independent of this receptor: Clinical and demographic metadata were provided uncurated, with the amount varying by source and participant.

Regarding this clone: Its antigen specificity is not known. One base away there is no much larger clone; base qualities are not given.

Participants in the prospective study were aged about 18 to 100 years, lived in 20 to 30 United States geographic areas, and enrolled through a virtual design. In the prospective study, cohorts were assigned on the basis of participant-reported clinical history obtained from a screening survey and a study questionnaire. ImmuneRACE Cohort 3 recovered participants were defined by two consecutive negative NP/OP PCR tests, healthcare professional clearance, or symptom resolution. In the prospective study, whole blood, serum and a nasopharyngeal or oropharyngeal swab were collected from each participant by mobile phlebotomists. Over a roughly two-month period, participants in the prospective study had the option of providing additional blood draws and questionnaires. Before DNA extraction, prospective study blood samples were shipped either frozen or at room temperature. Compared with germline, V lacks 3 bases and J lacks 5 bases; bases without a gene match: 6. For CDR1 and CDR2, the germline V gene (reference sequence) lists MNHEY and SMNVEV. Counted from cysteine to phenylalanine, this CDR3 has 14 amino acids. Only the CDR3 part of the read is kept: 42 bases, read in frame from the first base.

The immunoSEQ Assay, a bias-controlled multiplex PCR, was used to amplify TCRbeta CDR3 regions from genomic DNA. The authors' analysis ran thus. Nucleated cell counts per sample were estimated from amplification of reference gene primers within the assay. To quantify the absolute abundance of each unique TCRbeta CDR3 rearrangement, sequence reads were collapsed and filtered. Productive Simpson clonality was computed per sample as the square root of Simpson's diversity index over productive rearrangements. Imported from immuneACCESS, the table was reduced by TCRdb to in-frame sequences with V and J called. These copies leave out some clones; in studies compared against another copy, an unresolved V gene accounts for under half, and the cause of the remainder is not known. V, J and clone size were drawn from that table, and D and trimming were deduced from the DNA. The sample table contains under 70,000 clones; only one count was recorded for more than 70% of them. The ten largest clones represent 10% of the sample.

This receptor was identified in a woman aged 40 to 55 who had recovered from COVID-19. The material sequenced was PBMCs or T cells enriched from blood (not recorded which). This sequence uses TRBV27 and TRBJ1-1; the junction holds 7 bases that match TRBD1. The nucleotide sequence reads as follows: TGTGCCAGCAGTTTCCAACAGGGGAGAACTGAAGCTTTCTTT. Translated, this is CASSFQQGRTEAFF.